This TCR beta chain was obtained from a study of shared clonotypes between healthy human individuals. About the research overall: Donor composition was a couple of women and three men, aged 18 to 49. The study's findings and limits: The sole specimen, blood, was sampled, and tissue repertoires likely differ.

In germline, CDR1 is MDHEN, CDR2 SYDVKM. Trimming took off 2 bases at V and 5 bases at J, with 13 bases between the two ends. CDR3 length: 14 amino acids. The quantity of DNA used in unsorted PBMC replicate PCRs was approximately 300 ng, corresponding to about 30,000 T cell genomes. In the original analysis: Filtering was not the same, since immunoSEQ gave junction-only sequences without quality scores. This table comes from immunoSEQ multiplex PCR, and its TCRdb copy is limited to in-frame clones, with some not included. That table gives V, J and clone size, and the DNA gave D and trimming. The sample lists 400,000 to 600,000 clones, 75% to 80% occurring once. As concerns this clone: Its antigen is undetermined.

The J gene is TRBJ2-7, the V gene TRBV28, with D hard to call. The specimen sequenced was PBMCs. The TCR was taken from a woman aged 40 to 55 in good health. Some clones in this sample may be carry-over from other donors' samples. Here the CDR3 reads CASSLGALRDEQYF. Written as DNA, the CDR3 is TGTGCCAGCAGTTTAGGTGCACTCCGGGACGAGCAGTACTTC.